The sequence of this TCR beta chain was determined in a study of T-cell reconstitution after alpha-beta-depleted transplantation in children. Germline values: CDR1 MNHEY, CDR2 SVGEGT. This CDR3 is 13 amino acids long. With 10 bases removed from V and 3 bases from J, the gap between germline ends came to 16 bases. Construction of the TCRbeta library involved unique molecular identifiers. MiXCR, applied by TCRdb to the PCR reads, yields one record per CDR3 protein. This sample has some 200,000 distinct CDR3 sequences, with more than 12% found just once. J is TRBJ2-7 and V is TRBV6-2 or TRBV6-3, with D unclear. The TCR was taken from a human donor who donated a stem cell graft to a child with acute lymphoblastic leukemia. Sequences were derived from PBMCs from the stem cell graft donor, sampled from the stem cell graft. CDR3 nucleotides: TGTGCCACCTTATGGCCGTATGGCTACGAGCAGTACTTC. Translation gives CATLWPYGYEQYF.